Described below is a single TCR beta chain sequence and its context. The source of the sample is a study of blood T cell repertoires in COVID-19. Germline assignment: CDR1 SNHLY and CDR2 FYNNEI. After removal of 10 bases from V and 2 bases from J, the junction contained 7 bases not matched to a gene. This CDR3 is 13 amino acids long. Repertoires were generated with immunoSEQ multiplex PCR, while TCRdb's copy carries only in-frame clones and drops some. The sample has 250,000 to 350,000 clones, approximately 89% seen once. This chain uses TRBV2 with TRBJ2-5; TRBD1 aligns across 7 bases. The clonotype originates from a woman in her thirties who had recovered from COVID-19. The sequencing sample was made of peripheral blood. CDR3 nucleotide sequence: TGTGCCACTTCGGGACAGACACAAGAGACCCAGTACTTC. Its protein product is CATSGQTQETQYF.